The 4 T cell receptor beta chains below all came from one sample that was sequenced in a study of early T cells in non-severe SARS-CoV-2 infection. MiXCR, run by TCRdb on the 5' RACE reads, gives a single entry per CDR3 protein. The sample records under 60,000 distinct CDR3 sequences, roughly 8% being singletons. The sequenced sample was whole blood. The receptors were gathered from an adult who was a healthcare worker with PCR-confirmed SARS-CoV-2 infection or an uninfected control (not recorded which).

This clonotype was seen a handful of times. The genes are TRBV10-3 and TRBJ2-4; TRBD2 matches 10 bases. Germline-derived CDR1 and CDR2 are ENHRY and SYGVKD. With 2 bases clipped from V and 0 bases from J, the junction kept 7 bases outside the gene matches. The CDR3 length is 18 residues. The CDR3 coding sequence is TGTGCCATCAGTGAGCGACTAGCGGGTCTGTTAGCCAAAAACATTCAGTACTTC. The encoded protein is CAISERLAGLLAKNIQYF.

This clonotype was observed a few times. V and J are TRBV9 and TRBJ2-1, with no clear D. Germline V gene sequence: CDR1 SGDLS, CDR2 YYNGEE. V was cut by 0 bases and J by 5 bases, with 21 bases left in between. This CDR3 region has 18 residues. The CDR3 nucleotides read TGTGCCAGCAGCGTAGTTGGAAGTCCCGTCAACAGCCACAATGAGCAGTTCTTC. Its translation: CASSVVGSPVNSHNEQFF.

This sequence joins TRBV12-5 and TRBJ1-2; 7 nucleotides align to TRBD1. Germline CDR1 reads LGHNT; CDR2 reads FRNRAP. Trimming took 7 bases from V and 7 from J; bases not matched to a gene: 15. The CDR3 contains 15 residues. This CDR3 reads CASDSTGTLRGGYTF. CDR3 nucleotide sequence: TGTGCTAGTGATTCGACAGGGACCCTCAGAGGTGGCTACACCTTC.

V gene TRBV28 combines with J gene TRBJ2-7, with D perhaps matching TRBD1 (6 bases). V lost 7 bases and J 3 bases, leaving 19 bases between the germline ends. Per the germline V gene, CDR1 is MDHEN and CDR2 is SYDVKM. This CDR3 is built from 15 residues. As DNA, the CDR3 is TGTGCCAGCACCCCTCCGGGACACACCTTCTACGAGCAGTACTTC. The encoded protein is CASTPPGHTFYEQYF.